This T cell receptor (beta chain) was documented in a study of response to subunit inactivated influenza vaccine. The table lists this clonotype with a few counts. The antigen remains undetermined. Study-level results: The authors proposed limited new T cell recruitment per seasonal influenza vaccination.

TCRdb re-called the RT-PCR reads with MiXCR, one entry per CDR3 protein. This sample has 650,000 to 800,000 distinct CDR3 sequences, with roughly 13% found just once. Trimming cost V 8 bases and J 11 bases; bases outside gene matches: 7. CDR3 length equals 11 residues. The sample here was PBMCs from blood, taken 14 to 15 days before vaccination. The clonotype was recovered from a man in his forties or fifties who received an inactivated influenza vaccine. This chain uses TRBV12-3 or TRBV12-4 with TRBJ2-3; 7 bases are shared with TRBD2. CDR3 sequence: CASSEASGQYF. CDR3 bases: TGTGCCAGCTCCGAAGCTAGCGGGCAGTATTTT.